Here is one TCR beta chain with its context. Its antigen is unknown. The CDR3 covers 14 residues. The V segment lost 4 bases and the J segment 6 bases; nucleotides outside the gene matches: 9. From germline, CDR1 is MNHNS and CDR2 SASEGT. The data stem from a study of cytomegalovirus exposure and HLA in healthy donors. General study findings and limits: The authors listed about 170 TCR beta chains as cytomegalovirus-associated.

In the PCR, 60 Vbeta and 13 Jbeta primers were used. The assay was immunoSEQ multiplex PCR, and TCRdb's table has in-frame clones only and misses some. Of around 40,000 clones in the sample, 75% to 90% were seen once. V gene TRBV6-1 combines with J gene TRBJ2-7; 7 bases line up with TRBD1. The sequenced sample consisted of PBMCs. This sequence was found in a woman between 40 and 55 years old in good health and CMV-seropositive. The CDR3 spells CASSAPGQTLEQYF. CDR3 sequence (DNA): TGTGCCAGCAGTGCACCGGGACAGACTCTCGAGCAGTACTTC.